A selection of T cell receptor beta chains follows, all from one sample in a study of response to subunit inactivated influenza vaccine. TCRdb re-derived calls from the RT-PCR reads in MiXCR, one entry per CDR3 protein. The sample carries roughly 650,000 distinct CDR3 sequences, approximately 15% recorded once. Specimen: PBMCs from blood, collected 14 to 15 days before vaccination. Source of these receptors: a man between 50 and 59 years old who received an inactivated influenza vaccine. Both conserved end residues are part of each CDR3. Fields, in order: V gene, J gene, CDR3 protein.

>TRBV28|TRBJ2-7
CASSTRRGALYEQYF
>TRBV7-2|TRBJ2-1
CASSKQKSSYNEQFF
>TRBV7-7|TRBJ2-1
CASSLTAGFNEQFF
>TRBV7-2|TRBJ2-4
CASSSEPKNIQYF
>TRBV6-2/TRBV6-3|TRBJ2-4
CASSYDEDLNIQYF
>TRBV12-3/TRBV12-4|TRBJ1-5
CASSGARDQPQHF
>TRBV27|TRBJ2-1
CASSRDRVYNEQFF
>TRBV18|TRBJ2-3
CASSPPGLSEISDTQYF
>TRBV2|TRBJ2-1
CASSADQGILQFF
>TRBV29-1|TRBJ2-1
CSVEDPRGSGFF
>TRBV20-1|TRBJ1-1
CSASGTGMGTEAFF
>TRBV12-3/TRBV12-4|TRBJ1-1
CASSLGVLTEAFF
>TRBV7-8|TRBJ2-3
CASSLRPAGGTDTQYF
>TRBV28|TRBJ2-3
CASSLQWLAGVDADTQYF
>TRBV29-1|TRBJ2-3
CSVEVVKAGTQYF
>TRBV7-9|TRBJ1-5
CASSGQVLYGGQPQHF
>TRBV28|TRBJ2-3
CASSAPGTASTDTQYF
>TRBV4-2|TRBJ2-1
CASSPGTGAGARYNEQFF
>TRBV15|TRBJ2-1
CATSRDLQGGYNEQFF
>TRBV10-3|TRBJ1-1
CAISEGPGGNTEAFF
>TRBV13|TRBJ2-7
CASSSEPGPFSKGYEQYF
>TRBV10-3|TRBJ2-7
CAISEGRGFYEQYF
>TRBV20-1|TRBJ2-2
CSASSTDNTGELFF
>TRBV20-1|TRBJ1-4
CSAKSFRAGNEKLFF
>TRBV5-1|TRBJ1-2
CASSLANTGNYGYTF
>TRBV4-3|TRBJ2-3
CASSQDPASGGERQYF
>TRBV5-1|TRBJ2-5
CASSLEAGGSAVTQYF
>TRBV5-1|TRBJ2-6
CASSNSGAGANVLTF
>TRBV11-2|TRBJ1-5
CASSSGPDNYQPQHF
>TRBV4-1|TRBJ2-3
CASSQRGSLTDTQYF
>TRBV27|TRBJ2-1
CASSTPGQVINEQFF
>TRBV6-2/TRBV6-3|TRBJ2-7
CASSYWEGPYEQYF
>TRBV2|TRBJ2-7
CASSGLKQGASYEQYF
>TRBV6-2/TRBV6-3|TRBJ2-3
CASRRSGGLTDTQYF
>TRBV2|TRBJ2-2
CASMGGGGPGELFF
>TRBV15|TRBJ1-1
CATSRGDLRGRTEAFF
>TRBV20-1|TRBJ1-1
CSAPGTAGFRPLNTEAFF
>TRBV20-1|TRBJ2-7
CSARDVRSYEQYF
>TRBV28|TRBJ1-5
CASSSIQGWIDQPQHF
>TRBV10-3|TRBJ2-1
CAIRTSGGSSYNEQFF
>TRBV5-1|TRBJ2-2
CASSLESAVTGELFF
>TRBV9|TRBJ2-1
CASSVGGGPYNEQFF
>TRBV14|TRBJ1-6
CASSQRAGRDSPLHF
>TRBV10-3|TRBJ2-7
CAARGTSGYEQYF
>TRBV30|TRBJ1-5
CAWSGAALGQPQHF
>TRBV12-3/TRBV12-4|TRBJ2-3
CASSFPQGWGGTDTQYF
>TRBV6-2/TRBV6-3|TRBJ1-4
CASSPPRRGNEKLFF
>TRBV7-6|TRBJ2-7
CASSLGGDEQYF
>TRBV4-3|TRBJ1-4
CASSQGWQGGEKLFF
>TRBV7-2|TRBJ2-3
CASRIGQVYTDTQYF
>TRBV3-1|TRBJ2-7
CASSQSPGQGLEQYF
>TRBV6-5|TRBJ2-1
CASSYRIQPGYNEQFF
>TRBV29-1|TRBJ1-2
CSVEDLTGNNYGYTF
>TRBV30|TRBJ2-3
CAWSTGRGRNTQYF
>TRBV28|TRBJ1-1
CASSFPGTGGTKAEAFF
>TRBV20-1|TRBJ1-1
CSARATGTANTEAFF
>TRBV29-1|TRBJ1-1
CSVERLMNTEAFF